This T cell receptor beta chain was obtained from a study of blood T cell repertoires in COVID-19. Study-level information: COVID-19 samples, acute and convalescent, were from the United States, Italy and Spain.

The CDR3 consists of 16 residues. Germline assignment: CDR1 SGHNT and CDR2 YYREEE (reference sequence). V was clipped by 0 bases and J by 7 bases; unmatched bases: 6. This table comes from immunoSEQ multiplex PCR, and its TCRdb copy is limited to in-frame clones, with some not included. The sample includes some 320,000 clones, roughly 85% of them seen just once. What was sequenced was peripheral blood. The chain carries TRBV5-4 and TRBJ2-1; 11 bases line up with TRBD2. The clonotype comes from a human donor in a cohort sampled during active COVID-19. The CDR3: CASSLDASGGLNEQFF. CDR3 DNA sequence: TGTGCCAGCAGCTTGGACGCTAGCGGGGGGTTGAATGAGCAGTTCTTC. The variable domain in full, completed from reference TRBV5-4 and TRBJ2-1, reads ETGVTQSPTHLIKTRGQQVTLRCSSQSGHNTVSWYQQALGQGPQFIFQYYREEENGRGNFPPRFSGLQFPNYSSELNVNALELDDSALYLCASSLDASGGLNEQFFGPGTRLTVL.